These 20 T cell receptor beta chains originate from one sample sequenced in a study of Ad26.COV2.S vaccination and SARS-CoV-2 variants. The treatment: roughly 20 received Ad26.COV2.S at low or high dose, single or two shots; five or six received placebo; per-sample allocation not given. The samples were gathered on day 63 after the first injection of vaccine or placebo. Using immunoSEQ multiplex PCR, the repertoire was profiled, and TCRdb retains in-frame clones only, with some absent. The data show over 200,000 clones, around 89% seen once. Specimen: peripheral blood, collected in a trial of Ad26.COV2.S vaccine versus placebo. The receptors come from a person aged 18-65 years who received the Ad26.COV2.S COVID-19 vaccine or a placebo.

The chain combines TRBV18 with TRBJ1-3; D remains ambiguous. The CDR3 consists of 16 residues. The germline gives CDR1 KGHSH, CDR2 LQKENI. V lost 6 bases and J 1 base, leaving 16 bases between the germline ends. Written as DNA, the CDR3 is TGTGCCAGCTCGGTAAAGGCCGTCGATTCTGGAAACACCATATATTTT. Its translation is CASSVKAVDSGNTIYF.

As DNA, the CDR3 is TGCGCCAGCAGCCAAGAAGGGGGTGCCTACGAGCAGTACTTC. The encoded protein is CASSQEGGAYEQYF. The chain is built from TRBV4-1 and TRBJ2-7; weak D call: TRBD1 (6 bases). Germline loops: CDR1 MGHRA, CDR2 YSYEKL. The CDR3 contains 14 residues. The V end lost 0 bases, the J end lost 2 bases, and 8 bases lay between the germline ends.

The chain carries TRBV19 and TRBJ2-2, with 9 bases aligning to TRBD2. The germline V gene has CDR1 LNHDA and CDR2 SQIVND (reference sequence). Losses at the gene ends were 7 bases for V and 4 bases for J; bases not matched to a gene: 10. The CDR3 spans 16 residues. CDR3 DNA sequence: TGTGCCAGTATCCTCGGCGCGGGGGGGGCCACCGGGGAGCTGTTTTTT. As protein: CASILGAGGATGELFF.

The rearrangement uses TRBV10-1 and TRBJ1-2; D is uncertain. V lost 2 bases, J lost 8 bases, and 15 bases lay in between. CDR3 size: 14 residues. Germline V gene sequence: CDR1 WNHNN, CDR2 SYGVQD (reference sequence). The CDR3 region is CASSEDRSGLGYTF. The CDR3 nucleotides are TGCGCCAGCAGTGAGGACCGCTCGGGCTTGGGCTACACCTTC.

The chain carries TRBV30 and TRBJ1-1; D not certain. V lost 0 bases, J lost 0 bases, and 11 bases lay in between. The CDR3 runs to 15 residues. Germline CDR1 reads GTSNPN; CDR2 reads SVGIG (reference sequence). This chain's CDR3 is CAWSVRGWMNTEAFF. Here the CDR3 DNA reads TGTGCCTGGAGTGTACGGGGATGGATGAACACTGAAGCTTTCTTT.

This rearrangement joins TRBV6-2 or TRBV6-3 to TRBJ2-2, with 9 bases that match TRBD1. The ends lost 5 bases at V and 4 bases at J; junction bases unmatched: 5. Germline V gene data show CDR1 as MNHEY and CDR2 as SVGEGT. This CDR3 is 15 amino acids long. CDR3 nucleotides: TGTGCCAGCAGTCCCGGGACAGGGCCCACCGGGGAGCTGTTTTTT. This encodes CASSPGTGPTGELFF.

This clone was counted a single time. The chain employs TRBV1 and TRBJ2-5; the table calls TRBD2, which could not be checked here. TRBV1 is deemed a pseudogene. The CDR3 length is 14 residues. CDR3 sequence: CTSSLSGSSETQYF. CDR3 coding DNA: TGCACCAGCAGCCTTAGCGGGAGTAGCGAGACCCAGTACTTC.

In this sample, this clone turned up a few times. The chain links TRBV28 to TRBJ1-5; TRBD1 aligns across 11 bases. The germline V gene encodes CDR1 MDHEN and CDR2 SYDVKM. Trimming removed 5 bases from V and 4 bases from J; junction bases left unmatched: 4. The CDR3 spans 15 residues. The CDR3 DNA follows: TGTGCCAGCAGTCCGGGACAGGGGGTAAATCAGCCCCAGCATTTT. Protein product: CASSPGQGVNQPQHF.

About this clone: The sample carries other DNA sequences with the same CDR3. The chain's CDR3 is CATSDTGGTEAFF. DNA of the CDR3: TGTGCCACCAGTGACACGGGGGGGACTGAAGCTTTCTTT. V gene TRBV24-1 combines with J gene TRBJ1-1, with a possible D match to TRBD1 (5 bases). The V gene lost 4 bases and the J gene lost 5 bases, with 10 bases spanning the gap. Germline CDR1 and CDR2: KGHDR and SFDVKD. This CDR3 is 13 amino acids long.

The rearrangement joins TRBV5-4 to TRBJ1-1; 8 nucleotides align to TRBD1. Germline V lookup: CDR1 SGHNT, CDR2 YYREEE (reference sequence). Trimming cost V 4 bases and J 0 bases; bases outside gene matches: 5. CDR3 length equals 15 residues. Written as DNA, the CDR3 is TGTGCCAGCAGCGGAAGGGACAGGATGAACACTGAAGCTTTCTTT. Its protein product is CASSGRDRMNTEAFF.

This chain connects TRBV15 to TRBJ1-5; 8 bases line up with TRBD1. Trimming cost V 2 bases and J 7 bases; bases outside gene matches: 13. This CDR3 contains 17 residues. Per the germline V gene, CDR1 is LNHNV and CDR2 is YYDKDF (reference sequence). The CDR3 here is CATSRQDGQGSRQPQHF. In nucleotides, the CDR3 is TGTGCCACCAGCAGACAGGATGGACAGGGTAGTAGACAGCCCCAGCATTTT.

V usage is TRBV27 and J usage is TRBJ1-6; the D is unclear. Germline CDR1 MNHEY, CDR2 SMNVEV (reference sequence). This CDR3 has 17 residues. V was shortened by 3 bases and J by 2 bases, with 14 bases between the two germline ends. The CDR3 DNA reads TGTGCCAGCAGTTTGTGGGGTACGCGGGCCTATAATTCACCCCTCCACTTT. Its protein is CASSLWGTRAYNSPLHF.

The V and J genes are TRBV9 and TRBJ2-4, with TRBD1 as a possible D gene (8 bases). The CDR3 loop spans 13 amino acids. V was pared by 3 bases and J by 8 bases, with 12 bases between. Germline V CDR1 and CDR2: SGDLS, YYNGEE. The CDR3 bases are TGTGCCAGCAGCGGGACAGGGAGGGACATTCAGTACTTC. Translating gives CASSGTGRDIQYF.

The rearrangement joins TRBV9 to TRBJ2-1; D call uncertain. This CDR3 region has 13 residues. Germline CDR1 is SGDLS and CDR2 is YYNGEE. The V end was cut by 4 bases, the J end by 10 bases, with 15 bases between. This CDR3 is CASSISSVREQFF. In DNA, the CDR3 is TGTGCCAGCAGCATCTCGTCCGTCAGGGAGCAGTTCTTC.

The chain has TRBV7-3 and TRBJ2-1, with 9 bases aligning to TRBD2. The CDR3 runs 16 residues. Per the germline V gene, CDR1 is SGHTA and CDR2 is FQGTGA. V lost 1 base and J lost 7; bases outside the gene matches: 8. CDR3 sequence: CASSLRPAGGPNEQFF. CDR3 coding DNA: TGTGCCAGCAGCTTAAGGCCCGCGGGAGGGCCGAATGAGCAGTTCTTC.

The chain employs TRBV4-1 and TRBJ2-5, with 8 bases matching TRBD2. With 4 bases clipped from V and 4 bases from J, the junction kept 14 bases outside the gene matches. CDR3 length: 17 amino acids. Germline V gene data show CDR1 as MGHRA and CDR2 as YSYEKL. The DNA for the CDR3 is TGCGCCAGCAGCCTTCTCGGGGTTGGACTAGCAGGAGAGACCCAGTACTTC. Its translation is CASSLLGVGLAGETQYF.

The chain combines TRBV7-2 with TRBJ2-3; D might be TRBD1 (5 bases). The CDR3 has 13 residues. Trimming left V 4 bases short and J 10 bases short, with 15 bases between. Looked up from germline, CDR1 is SGHTA and CDR2 is FQGNSA. The CDR3: CASSSRSIQAQYF. The CDR3 nucleotides are TGTGCCAGCAGCTCCCGGTCGATACAGGCGCAGTATTTT. Combining the CDR3 with reference TRBV7-2 and TRBJ2-3 gives the whole variable domain GAGVSQSPSNKVTEKGKDVELRCDPISGHTALYWYRQSLGQGLEFLIYFQGNSAPDKSGLPSDRFSAERTGGSVSTLTIQRTQQEDSAVYLCASSSRSIQAQYFGPGTRLTVL.

The chain has TRBV24-1 and TRBJ2-3; 9 nucleotides agree with TRBD2. The V and J ends lost 4 bases and 2 bases, in that order; junction bases with no gene match: 3. Germline-derived CDR1 and CDR2 are KGHDR and SFDVKD. CDR3 length: 15 amino acids. CDR3 coding DNA: TGTGCCACCAGTGACAGCGGGAGGCCCACAGATACGCAGTATTTT. Encoded protein: CATSDSGRPTDTQYF.

The rearrangement uses TRBV6-8 and TRBJ2-5; TRBD2 matches 14 bases. Germline lookup yields CDR1 MNHGY and CDR2 SAAAGT. J was trimmed by 6 bases and V by 10 bases; bases with no gene match: 10. This CDR3 has 15 residues. The CDR3 spells CATRLAGGFGKTQYF. The CDR3 DNA sequence: TGTGCCACCCGACTAGCGGGGGGGTTCGGAAAGACCCAGTACTTC.

The J gene is TRBJ1-1, the V gene TRBV4-1; 7 nucleotides match TRBD1. This CDR3 has 14 residues. CDR1 and CDR2 from the germline V gene are MGHRA and YSYEKL. J gave up 5 bases and V 7 bases, and 10 bases lay outside the gene matches. The CDR3: CASNKGARRTEAFF. The CDR3 DNA follows: TGCGCCAGCAATAAGGGGGCGCGCCGGACTGAAGCTTTCTTT.